Listed below are T cell receptor beta chains from one sample, sequenced in a study of early T cells in non-severe SARS-CoV-2 infection. TCRdb redid the calling of the 5' RACE reads with MiXCR, one entry per CDR3 protein. The table lists more than 25,000 distinct CDR3 sequences, 5% to 5.5% of them singletons. Sequences were obtained from whole blood. Receptor source: an adult who was a healthcare worker with PCR-confirmed SARS-CoV-2 infection or an uninfected control (not recorded which). The CDR3 runs from the conserved cysteine through the conserved F or W. The order of the fields is J gene, V gene, CDR3 protein.

>TRBJ2-4|TRBV19
CAAGSGNIQYF
>TRBJ2-2|TRBV7-8
CASSYRGNTGELFF
>TRBJ2-1|TRBV6-2/TRBV6-3
CASSYSKVYNEQFF
>TRBJ1-1|TRBV6-6
CASSPGGSNTEAFF
>TRBJ2-7|TRBV27
CASSPDGTGPRDEQYF
>TRBJ1-4|TRBV24-1
CATSDTRGRDEKLFF
>TRBJ1-1|TRBV7-9
CASSSRDREVEAFF
>TRBJ2-1|TRBV12-5
CASGLVQQGDHEQFF
>TRBJ1-1|TRBV7-8
CASSIGVTVNTEAFF
>TRBJ2-5|TRBV7-2
CASSLSPGSKTQYF
>TRBJ2-1|TRBV18
CASSRTANYNEQFF
>TRBJ2-1|TRBV9
CASSSSGRATNEQFF
>TRBJ2-1|TRBV5-4
CASSLAERGGLNEQFF
>TRBJ1-5|TRBV6-2/TRBV6-3
CASSYRDRYNQPQHF
>TRBJ2-7|TRBV28
CASRPRYLSAPYEQYF
>TRBJ1-1|TRBV2
CASSGDREASRRAFF
>TRBJ2-7|TRBV5-1
CASSFDRGVDEQYF
>TRBJ2-2|TRBV12-3/TRBV12-4
CASSGGRRTGELFF
>TRBJ2-4|TRBV20-1
CSARQGSIQYF
>TRBJ2-7|TRBV10-3
CAISESIGAPSAYEQYF
>TRBJ2-3|TRBV5-4
CASSQGHGSSTDTQYF
>TRBJ1-1|TRBV12-3/TRBV12-4
CASTIRDRGKGTEAFF
>TRBJ2-7|TRBV7-2
CASSRTGSYEQYF
>TRBJ2-1|TRBV15
CATSRGGLYNEQFF
>TRBJ1-1|TRBV29-1
CSVERQGNTEAFF
>TRBJ1-6|TRBV6-6
CASSYSRDSPLHF
>TRBJ2-5|TRBV5-1
CASSFTDPQETQYF
>TRBJ1-2|TRBV29-1
CSVEVVRVNFNYGYTF
>TRBJ2-1|TRBV7-9
CASSLSSAVFPFNEQFF
>TRBJ2-1|TRBV10-2
CASSEAGLGGLNEQFF
>TRBJ1-2|TRBV4-3
CASSQFTGSDGYTF
>TRBJ2-3|TRBV4-3
CASSQDHAQTDTQYF
>TRBJ2-1|TRBV7-2
CASSPFPRASYNEQFF
>TRBJ2-3|TRBV10-3
CAISESFQQGTSTDTQYF
>TRBJ1-6|TRBV18
CASSSEQGKGSPLHF
>TRBJ1-4|TRBV20-1
CSARDSQGGEKLFF
>TRBJ2-2|TRBV5-1
CASSLQLLNTGELFF
>TRBJ2-2|TRBV5-1
CASSLQGANTGELFF
>TRBJ2-1|TRBV29-1
CSVIVGLAVYNEQFF
>TRBJ1-4|TRBV27
CASSAGTGAVEKLFF